A single sample gave rise to the 27 T cell receptor beta chains below, sequenced in a study of T cells in Graves' hyperthyroidism and ophthalmopathy. Using RNA transcripts as the source, TCR beta CDR3 regions were amplified. Primed by the HTBI set, a first-round RT-PCR was run on the TCR CDR3. Via MiXCR, TCRdb re-called the multiplex PCR reads, giving one row per CDR3 protein. Of approximately 500,000 distinct CDR3 sequences detected, about half appear once; the ten largest clones hold approximately 7.5%. The sample comprised peripheral blood or thyroid tissue (not recorded which). These receptors were taken from a woman between 18 and 29 years old with Graves' hyperthyroidism.

The chain joins TRBV2 to TRBJ1-5; perhaps TRBD1 as D (5 bases). Trimming removed 2 bases at V and 0 bases at J, with 11 bases between. CDR3 length equals 16 residues. CDR1 SNHLY and CDR2 FYNNEI come from the germline V gene. CDR3 sequence: CASSETGFYSNQPQHF. The CDR3 coding sequence is TGTGCCAGCAGTGAAACAGGATTTTATAGCAATCAGCCCCAGCATTTT. Full variable domain (outside the CDR3, taken from reference TRBV2 and TRBJ1-5): EPEVTQTPSHQVTQMGQEVILRCVPISNHLYFYWYRQILGQKVEFLVSFYNNEISEKSEIFDDQFSVERPDGSNFTLKIRSTKLEDSAMYFCASSETGFYSNQPQHFGDGTRLSIL.

This clonotype was seen more than once but under ten times. The junction departs from germline at one end; a sequencing error may be responsible. The CDR3 is CASSQVQGAFGELFF. The CDR3 region has the DNA TGCGCCAGCAGCCAAGTCCAGGGGGCCTTCGGGGAGCTGTTTTTT. This sequence joins TRBV7-9 and TRBJ2-2; 8 bases fit TRBD1. This CDR3 has 15 amino acids. From germline, CDR1 is SEHNR and CDR2 FQNEAQ (reference sequence).

Worth noting for this clonotype: This is likely a read error, given that the CDR3 carries no conserved phenylalanine or tryptophan at its end. V and J are TRBV4-1 and TRBJ2-7; D may be TRBD2 (5 bases). V was clipped by 1 base and J by 5 bases, with 15 bases between them. The CDR3 contains 15 residues. CDR1 is MGHRA and CDR2 is YSYEKL in the germline V gene. The CDR3 protein is CASSQGGPVSHEQYL. CDR3 nucleotide sequence: TGCGCCAGCAGCCAAGGCGGGCCGGTTTCCCACGAGCAGTACCTC.

This clonotype was observed at least ten times. The gene calls are TRBV9 and TRBJ2-6; D remains ambiguous. The germline CDR1 and CDR2 sequences are SGDLS and YYNGEE. V was clipped by 6 bases and J by 2 bases, with 6 bases between them. The CDR3 consists of 13 residues. This CDR3 is CASTKTGANVLTF. In DNA, the CDR3 is TGTGCCAGCACCAAAACTGGGGCCAACGTCCTGACTTTC.

This clonotype was observed a few times. The CDR3 nucleotides read TGTGCCAGCAGCTTGGTGCCCGCCACTAACTATGGCTACACCTTC. Its translation is CASSLVPATNYGYTF. The J gene is TRBJ1-2, the V gene TRBV7-9; D gene unclear. Trimming stripped 3 bases from V and 0 bases from J, with 11 bases between. CDR1 and CDR2 (germline): SEHNR, FQNEAQ (reference sequence). The CDR3 length is 15 residues.

This clonotype was picked up many times. The rearrangement joins TRBV12-3 or TRBV12-4 to TRBJ1-1, with no clear D. Trimming took off 1 base at V and 7 bases at J, with 7 bases between the two ends. The CDR3 totals 12 residues. As DNA, the CDR3 is TGTGCCAGCAGTTTAGAACCCTTTGAAGCTTTCTTT. It encodes CASSLEPFEAFF.

This clonotype has at least ten counts. The chain combines TRBV5-1 with TRBJ2-6, with D possibly matching TRBD1 (5 bases). This CDR3 has 15 residues. The germline CDR1 and CDR2 sequences are SGHRS and YFSETQ. Trimming removed 4 bases at V and 0 bases at J, with 8 bases between. The CDR3 protein is CASSRGGSGANVLTF. DNA of the CDR3: TGCGCCAGCAGCAGGGGCGGCTCTGGGGCCAACGTCCTGACTTTC.

In its sample, this clonotype was seen many times. The chain links TRBV20-1 to TRBJ2-5; D is uncertain. V lost 0 bases, J lost 5 bases, and 4 bases lay in between. The CDR3 spans 11 residues. The germline V gene has CDR1 DFQATT and CDR2 SNEGSKA (reference sequence). The CDR3 sequence: CSAREWETQYF. The CDR3 bases are TGCAGTGCTAGAGAATGGGAGACCCAGTACTTC.

The chain combines TRBV24-1 with TRBJ2-7; 14 bases align to TRBD2. Germline CDR1 is KGHDR and CDR2 is SFDVKD. Trimming took 3 bases from V and 2 from J; bases not matched to a gene: 11. CDR3 length: 19 amino acids. The chain's CDR3 is CATSDAPGLAGVRPYEQYF. The CDR3 bases are TGTGCCACCAGTGATGCCCCGGGACTAGCGGGAGTGCGACCCTACGAGCAGTACTTC.

Many counts were recorded for this clonotype. The rearrangement links TRBV6-1 to TRBJ1-2, with 7 bases matching TRBD1. Germline CDR1 is MNHNS and CDR2 is SASEGT. The trim removed 5 bases at V and 2 bases at J, leaving 8 bases unmatched. The CDR3 spans 15 residues. This CDR3 is CASSHQGEWNYGYTF. Written as DNA, the CDR3 is TGTGCCAGCAGTCACCAGGGGGAATGGAACTATGGCTACACCTTC.

This clonotype was detected many times. The chain couples TRBV29-1 to TRBJ1-1; D call uncertain. Looked up from germline, CDR1 is SQVTM and CDR2 is ANQGSEA. The V end was cut by 4 bases, the J end by 4 bases, with 7 bases between. This CDR3 is built from 11 residues. The CDR3 region is CSVGYGTEAFF. In nucleotides, the CDR3 is TGCAGCGTTGGGTATGGCACTGAAGCTTTCTTT.

The rearrangement links TRBV10-3 to TRBJ2-5; 9 bases agree with TRBD1. With 6 bases clipped from V and 5 bases from J, the junction kept 7 bases outside the gene matches. The CDR3 has 14 residues. Looked up from germline, CDR1 is ENHRY and CDR2 is SYGVKD. The CDR3 region has the DNA TGTGCCATCAGGGAGGGACAGGGAGGCGAGACCCAGTACTTC. Amino acid sequence: CAIREGQGGETQYF.

As for this clonotype: The missing conserved phenylalanine or tryptophan at the end of this CDR3 makes a read error likely. The chain links TRBV18 to TRBJ1-1; 7 bases match TRBD1. Germline V CDR1 and CDR2: KGHSH, LQKENI. V lost 2 bases, J lost 2 bases, and 11 bases stayed unmatched. The CDR3 consists of 17 residues. This CDR3 reads CASSPNQQGLGNTEAFL. CDR3 bases: TGTGCCAGCTCACCAAATCAACAGGGGTTGGGCAACACTGAAGCTTTCCTT.

This clonotype was picked up a small number of times. The chain employs TRBV5-4 and TRBJ1-2, with 7 bases identical to TRBD1. The CDR3 spans 15 residues. Per the germline V gene, CDR1 is SGHNT and CDR2 is YYREEE (reference sequence). V lost 3 bases and J lost 6; bases outside the gene matches: 11. CDR3 amino acids: CASSSRQGYSHGYTF. The DNA for the CDR3 is TGTGCCAGCAGCTCTCGACAGGGTTATTCGCATGGCTACACCTTC.

This clonotype was observed a few times. The chain has TRBV5-1 and TRBJ1-1; D gene ambiguous. This CDR3 is 15 amino acids long. Germline V gene data show CDR1 as SGHRS and CDR2 as YFSETQ. V was shortened by 0 bases and J by 0 bases, with 9 bases between the two germline ends. CDR3: CASSLAAGMNTEAFF. In nucleotides, the CDR3 is TGCGCCAGCAGCTTGGCCGCGGGGATGAACACTGAAGCTTTCTTT.

This clonotype was seen repeatedly, ten times or more. V and J are TRBV7-9 and TRBJ2-7; 13 bases line up with TRBD2. With V trimmed by 4 bases and J by 1 base, 10 bases remained unmatched. The V gene's germline CDR1 is SEHNR and CDR2 FQNEAQ (reference sequence). This CDR3 is built from 18 residues. CDR3 protein: CASSSPVTSGRLSYEQYF. DNA of the CDR3: TGTGCCAGCAGCTCCCCGGTGACTAGCGGGAGGTTATCCTACGAGCAGTACTTC.

This clonotype showed up many times. V and J are TRBV7-9 and TRBJ2-7, with D tentatively TRBD1 or TRBD2 (5 bases each). The V gene's germline CDR1 is SEHNR and CDR2 FQNEAQ (reference sequence). The CDR3 sequence is 15 residues long. V was pared by 5 bases and J by 0 bases, with 14 bases between. The CDR3 here is CASSPTGQSSYEQYF. The DNA for the CDR3 is TGTGCCAGCAGCCCGACGGGGCAGAGCTCCTACGAGCAGTACTTC.

V is TRBV7-9 and J is TRBJ1-3; D is uncertain. V was trimmed by 1 base and J by 2 bases, leaving 9 bases between them. CDR3 size: 15 residues. Per the germline V gene, CDR1 is SEHNR and CDR2 is FQNEAQ (reference sequence). This chain's CDR3 is CASSLGPNTGNTIYF. The CDR3 nucleotides read TGTGCCAGCAGCTTAGGACCGAACACTGGAAACACCATATATTTT.

The chain recombines TRBV20-1 with TRBJ1-2; D unclear. Germline V lookup: CDR1 DFQATT, CDR2 SNEGSKA (reference sequence). The germline V and J ends were trimmed by 1 base and 0 bases, with 15 bases remaining between them. CDR3 size: 16 residues. DNA of the CDR3: TGCAGTGCTAGAGTCGACTGGGATGTAGCTAACTATGGCTACACCTTC. It yields the protein CSARVDWDVANYGYTF.

In this sample, this clonotype turned up a few times. Possible read error: a much larger clone is one base away. The chain uses TRBV11-2 and TRBJ1-2, with TRBD1 matching over 7 bases. Germline loops: CDR1 SGHAT, CDR2 FQNNGV. CDR3 size: 15 residues. CDR3 sequence reads: CASSSYRGKDYGHTF. The CDR3 DNA is TGTGCCAGCAGCTCTTACAGGGGAAAGGACTATGGCCACACCTTC.

Worth noting for this clonotype: This may be a read error: a much more frequent sequence differs by one nucleotide. The chain employs TRBV12-3 or TRBV12-4 and TRBJ1-3; D is unclear. The CDR3 consists of 18 residues. CDR3 in amino acids: CAGRSRPKRQAAGNTIYF. The DNA for the CDR3 is TGTGCCGGCAGGTCCCGGCCCAAGAGGCAGGCCGCTGGAAACACCATATATTTT.

This clonotype was counted many times. The chain employs TRBV20-1 and TRBJ1-1; 9 bases are shared with TRBD1. The CDR3 spans 12 residues. The germline CDR1 and CDR2 sequences are DFQATT and SNEGSKA (reference sequence). V was clipped by 7 bases and J by 4 bases; unmatched bases: 4. CDR3 amino acids: CSVRTGATEAFF. In DNA, the CDR3 is TGCAGTGTCAGGACAGGGGCCACTGAAGCTTTCTTT.

Many counts were recorded for this clonotype. A much larger clone is a single base away; this may be a read error. The chain couples TRBV6-6 to TRBJ1-1, with D perhaps TRBD1 (6 bases). Germline V gene sequence: CDR1 MNHNY, CDR2 SVGAGI (reference sequence). This CDR3 is built from 16 residues. CDR3 nucleotide sequence: TGTGCCAGCAGTCCAGGGAGACAGGCGACGAACGCTGAAGCTTTCTTT. Its translation: CASSPGRQATNAEAFF.

The chain joins TRBV6-2 or TRBV6-3 to TRBJ1-5; 8 nucleotides align to TRBD1. This CDR3 contains 18 residues. Germline lookup yields CDR1 MNHEY and CDR2 SVGEGT. V shed 1 base, J shed 0 bases, and the junction held 8 bases outside the gene matches. The CDR3 sequence is CASSYFPPTGDSNQPQHF. The CDR3 DNA reads as TGTGCCAGCAGTTACTTCCCACCGACAGGGGATAGCAATCAGCCCCAGCATTTT.

The J gene is TRBJ2-5, the V gene TRBV20-1; D possibly corresponds to TRBD1 (6 bases). This CDR3 is built from 15 residues. CDR1 is DFQATT, CDR2 SNEGSKA, per germline (reference sequence). The V end lost 3 bases, the J end lost 2 bases, and 16 bases lay between the germline ends. CDR3 nucleotide sequence: TGCAGTGCTAGGGGGTGGGTTAGGGGGCAAGAGACCCAGTACTTC. The encoded protein is CSARGWVRGQETQYF.

The sample holds many counts of this clonotype. V gene TRBV20-1 combines with J gene TRBJ2-5, with 8 nucleotides matching TRBD1. Germline trimming cut 6 bases from V and 1 base from J; bases unmatched to any gene: 7. Germline lookup yields CDR1 DFQATT and CDR2 SNEGSKA (reference sequence). The CDR3 extends over 14 amino acids. CDR3 in DNA: TGCAGTGCCCCCCGGACAGGGCTCCAAGAGACCCAGTACTTC. Amino acids: CSAPRTGLQETQYF.

This clonotype occurred many times. The V call is TRBV19, the J call TRBJ2-7; no clear D. In germline, CDR1 is LNHDA, CDR2 SQIVND (reference sequence). This CDR3 comprises 14 residues. V was cut by 3 bases and J by 2 bases, with 11 bases left in between. The CDR3 bases are TGTGCCAGTAGTATCTCCATTCTACCCTACGAGCAGTACTTC. It specifies CASSISILPYEQYF.